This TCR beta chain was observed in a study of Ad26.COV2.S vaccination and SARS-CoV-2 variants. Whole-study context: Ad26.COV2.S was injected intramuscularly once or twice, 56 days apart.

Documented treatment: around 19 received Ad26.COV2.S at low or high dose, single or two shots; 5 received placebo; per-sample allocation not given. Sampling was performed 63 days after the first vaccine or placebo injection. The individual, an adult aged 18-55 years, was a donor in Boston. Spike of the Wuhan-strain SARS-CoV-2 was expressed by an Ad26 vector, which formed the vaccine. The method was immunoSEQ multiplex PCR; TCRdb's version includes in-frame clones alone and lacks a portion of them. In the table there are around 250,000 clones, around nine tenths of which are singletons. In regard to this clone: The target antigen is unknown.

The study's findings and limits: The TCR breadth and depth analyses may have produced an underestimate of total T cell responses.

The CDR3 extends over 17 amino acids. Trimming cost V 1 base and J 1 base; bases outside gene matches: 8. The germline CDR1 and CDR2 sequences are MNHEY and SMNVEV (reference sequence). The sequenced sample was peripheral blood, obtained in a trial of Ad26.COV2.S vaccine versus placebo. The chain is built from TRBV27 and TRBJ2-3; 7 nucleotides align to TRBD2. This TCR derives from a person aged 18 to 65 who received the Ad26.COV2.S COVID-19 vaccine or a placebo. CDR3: CASSLWTGGVGTDTQYF. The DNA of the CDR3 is TGTGCCAGCAGTTTATGGACGGGGGGAGTAGGCACAGATACGCAGTATTTT.